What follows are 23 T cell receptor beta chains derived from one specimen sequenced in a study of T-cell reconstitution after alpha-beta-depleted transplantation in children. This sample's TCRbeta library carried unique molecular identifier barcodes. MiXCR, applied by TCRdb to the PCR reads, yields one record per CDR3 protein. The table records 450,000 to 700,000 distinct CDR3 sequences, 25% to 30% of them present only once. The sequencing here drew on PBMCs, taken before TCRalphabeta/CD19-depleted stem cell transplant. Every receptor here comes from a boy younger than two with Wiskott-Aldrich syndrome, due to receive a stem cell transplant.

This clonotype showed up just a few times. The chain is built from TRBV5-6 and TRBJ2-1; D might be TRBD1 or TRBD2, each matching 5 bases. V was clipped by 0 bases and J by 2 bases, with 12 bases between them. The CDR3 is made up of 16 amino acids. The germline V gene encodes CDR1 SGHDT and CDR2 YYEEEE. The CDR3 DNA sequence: TGTGCCAGCAGCTTGGTACCGGGACGGACCTACAATGAGCAGTTCTTC. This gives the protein CASSLVPGRTYNEQFF.

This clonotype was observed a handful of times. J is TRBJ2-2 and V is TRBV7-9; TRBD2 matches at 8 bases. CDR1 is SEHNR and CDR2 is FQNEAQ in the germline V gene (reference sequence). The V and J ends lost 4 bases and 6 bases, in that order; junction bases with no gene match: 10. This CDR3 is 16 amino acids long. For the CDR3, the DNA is TGTGCCAGCAGCTCGAGCGGGAGAGGGGCGGCCGGGGAGCTGTTTTTT. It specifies CASSSSGRGAAGELFF.

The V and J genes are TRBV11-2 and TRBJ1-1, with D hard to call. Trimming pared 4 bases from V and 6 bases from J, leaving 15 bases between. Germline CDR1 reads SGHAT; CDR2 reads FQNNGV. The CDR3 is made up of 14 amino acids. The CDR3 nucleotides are TGTGCCAGCAGCTCCGGACCCTCGAGCGCTGAAGCTTTCTTT. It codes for CASSSGPSSAEAFF.

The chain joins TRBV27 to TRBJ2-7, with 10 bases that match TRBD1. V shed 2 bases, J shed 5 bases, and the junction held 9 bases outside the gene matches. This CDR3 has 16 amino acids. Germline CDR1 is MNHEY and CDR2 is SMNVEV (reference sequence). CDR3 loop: CASSLTDRGHIHEQYF. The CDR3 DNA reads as TGTGCCAGCAGTTTAACCGACAGGGGGCACATCCACGAGCAGTACTTC.

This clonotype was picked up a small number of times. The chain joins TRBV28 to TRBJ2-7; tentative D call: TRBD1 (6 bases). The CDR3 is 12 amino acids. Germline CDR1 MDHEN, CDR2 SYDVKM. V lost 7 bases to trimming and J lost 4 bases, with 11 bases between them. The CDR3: CASTSRGYEQYF. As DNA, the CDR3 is TGTGCCAGCACCTCCAGGGGATACGAGCAGTACTTC.

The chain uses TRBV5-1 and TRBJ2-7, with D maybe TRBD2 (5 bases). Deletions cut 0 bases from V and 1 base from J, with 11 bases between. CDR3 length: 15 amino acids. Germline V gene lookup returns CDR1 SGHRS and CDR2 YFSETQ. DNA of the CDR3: TGCGCCAGCAGCTTGGCTGATCGGGGTTCCTACGAGCAGTACTTC. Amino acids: CASSLADRGSYEQYF.

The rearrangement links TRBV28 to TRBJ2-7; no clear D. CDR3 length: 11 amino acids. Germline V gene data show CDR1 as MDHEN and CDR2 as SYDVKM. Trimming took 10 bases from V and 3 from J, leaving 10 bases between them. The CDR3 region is CAIMSRYEQYF. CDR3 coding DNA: TGTGCCATCATGTCTCGCTACGAGCAGTACTTC.

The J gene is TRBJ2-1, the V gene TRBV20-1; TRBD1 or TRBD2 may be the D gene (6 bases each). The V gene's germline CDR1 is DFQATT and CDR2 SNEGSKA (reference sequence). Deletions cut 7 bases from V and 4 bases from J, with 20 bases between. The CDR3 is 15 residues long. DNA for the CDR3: TGCAGTGTATCATGGGGGCGGGACGCATACAATGAGCAGTTCTTC. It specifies CSVSWGRDAYNEQFF.

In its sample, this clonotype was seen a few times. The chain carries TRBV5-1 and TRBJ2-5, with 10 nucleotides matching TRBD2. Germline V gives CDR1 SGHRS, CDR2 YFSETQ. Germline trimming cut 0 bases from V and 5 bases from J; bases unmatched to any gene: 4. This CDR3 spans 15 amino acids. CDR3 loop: CASSLGASGSETQYF. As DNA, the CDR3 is TGCGCCAGCAGCTTGGGGGCTAGCGGGAGCGAGACCCAGTACTTC. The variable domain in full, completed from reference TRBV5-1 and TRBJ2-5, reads KAGVTQTPRYLIKTRGQQVTLSCSPISGHRSVSWYQQTPGQGLQFLFEYFSETQRNKGNFPGRFSGRQFSNSRSEMNVSTLELGDSALYLCASSLGASGSETQYFGPGTRLLVL.

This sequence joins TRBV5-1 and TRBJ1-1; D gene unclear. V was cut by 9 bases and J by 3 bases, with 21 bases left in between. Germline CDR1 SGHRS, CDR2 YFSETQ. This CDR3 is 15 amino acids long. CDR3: CATPREGITHTEAFF. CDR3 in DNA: TGCGCCACCCCGCGGGAGGGTATAACGCACACTGAAGCTTTCTTT.

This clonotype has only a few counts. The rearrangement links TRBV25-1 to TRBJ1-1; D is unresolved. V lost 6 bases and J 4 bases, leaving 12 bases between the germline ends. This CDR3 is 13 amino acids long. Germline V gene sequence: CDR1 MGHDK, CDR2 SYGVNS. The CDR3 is CASSPGWVTEAFF. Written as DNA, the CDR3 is TGTGCCAGCAGCCCCGGCTGGGTCACTGAAGCTTTCTTT.

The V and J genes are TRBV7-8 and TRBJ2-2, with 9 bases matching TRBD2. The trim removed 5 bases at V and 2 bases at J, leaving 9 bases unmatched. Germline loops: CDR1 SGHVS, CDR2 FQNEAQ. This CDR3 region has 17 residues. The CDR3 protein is CASSLGRLAGNTGELFF. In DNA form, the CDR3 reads TGTGCCAGCAGCCTTGGGCGGCTAGCGGGAAACACCGGGGAGCTGTTTTTT.

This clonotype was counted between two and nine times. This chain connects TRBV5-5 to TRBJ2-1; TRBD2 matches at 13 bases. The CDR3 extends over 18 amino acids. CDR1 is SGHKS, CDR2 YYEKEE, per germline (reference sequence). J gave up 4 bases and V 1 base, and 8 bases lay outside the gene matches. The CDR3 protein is CASSLSPTSGRVYNEQFF. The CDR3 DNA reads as TGTGCCAGCAGCTTGTCCCCTACTAGCGGGAGGGTATACAATGAGCAGTTCTTC.

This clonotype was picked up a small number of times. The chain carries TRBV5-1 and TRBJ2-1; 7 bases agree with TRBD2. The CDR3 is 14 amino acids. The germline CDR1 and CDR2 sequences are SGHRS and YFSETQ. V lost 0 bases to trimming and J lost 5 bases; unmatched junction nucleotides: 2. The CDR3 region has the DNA TGCGCCAGCAGCTTGGCTCTAGCGGACAATGAGCAGTTCTTC. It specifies CASSLALADNEQFF.

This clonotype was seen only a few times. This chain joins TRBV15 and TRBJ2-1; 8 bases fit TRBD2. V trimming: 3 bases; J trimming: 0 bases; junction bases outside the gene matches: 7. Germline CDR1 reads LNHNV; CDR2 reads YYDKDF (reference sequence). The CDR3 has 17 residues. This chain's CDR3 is CATSRKLADISYNEQFF. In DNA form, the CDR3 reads TGTGCCACCAGCAGGAAACTAGCGGACATCTCCTACAATGAGCAGTTCTTC.

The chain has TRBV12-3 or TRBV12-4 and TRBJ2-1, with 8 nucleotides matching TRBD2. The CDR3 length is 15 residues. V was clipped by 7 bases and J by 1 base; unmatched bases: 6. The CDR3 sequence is CASTDRGGSYNEQFF. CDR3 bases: TGTGCCAGCACCGATCGGGGGGGGTCCTACAATGAGCAGTTCTTC.

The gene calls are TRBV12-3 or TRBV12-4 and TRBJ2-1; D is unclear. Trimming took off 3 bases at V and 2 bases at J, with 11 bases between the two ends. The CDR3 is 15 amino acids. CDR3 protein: CASSFLNSPYNEQFF. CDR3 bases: TGTGCCAGCAGTTTTTTGAACAGTCCCTACAATGAGCAGTTCTTC.

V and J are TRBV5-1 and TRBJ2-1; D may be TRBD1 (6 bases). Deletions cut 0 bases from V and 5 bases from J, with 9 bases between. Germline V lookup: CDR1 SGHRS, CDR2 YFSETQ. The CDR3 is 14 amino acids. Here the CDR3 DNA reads TGCGCCAGCAGCTTGGGGAGACAGGACAATGAGCAGTTCTTC. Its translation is CASSLGRQDNEQFF.

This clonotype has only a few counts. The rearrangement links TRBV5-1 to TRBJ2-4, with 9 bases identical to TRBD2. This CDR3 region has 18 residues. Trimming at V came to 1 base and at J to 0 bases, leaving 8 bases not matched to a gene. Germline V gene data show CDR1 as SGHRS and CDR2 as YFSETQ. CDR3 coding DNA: TGCGCCAGCAGCTTGATCCCGGTACTAGCGGGAGCCAAAAACATTCAGTACTTC. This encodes CASSLIPVLAGAKNIQYF.

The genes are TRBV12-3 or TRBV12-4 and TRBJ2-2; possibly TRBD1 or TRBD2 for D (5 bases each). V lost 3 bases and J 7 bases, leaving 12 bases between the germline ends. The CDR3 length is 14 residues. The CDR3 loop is CASSFGTLLGELFF. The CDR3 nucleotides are TGTGCCAGCAGTTTTGGGACCCTACTCGGGGAGCTGTTTTTT.

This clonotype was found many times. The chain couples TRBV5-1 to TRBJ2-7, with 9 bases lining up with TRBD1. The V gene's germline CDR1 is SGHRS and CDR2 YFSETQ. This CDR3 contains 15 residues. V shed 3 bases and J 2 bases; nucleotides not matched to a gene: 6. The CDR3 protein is CASSSGQGFAYEQYF. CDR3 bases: TGCGCCAGCAGCTCGGGACAGGGTTTTGCCTACGAGCAGTACTTC.

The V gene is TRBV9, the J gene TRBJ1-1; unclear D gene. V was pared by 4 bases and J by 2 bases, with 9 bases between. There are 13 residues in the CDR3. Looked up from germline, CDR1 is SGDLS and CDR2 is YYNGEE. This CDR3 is CASSPRTNTEAFF. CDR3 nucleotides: TGTGCCAGCAGCCCCAGGACCAACACTGAAGCTTTCTTT.

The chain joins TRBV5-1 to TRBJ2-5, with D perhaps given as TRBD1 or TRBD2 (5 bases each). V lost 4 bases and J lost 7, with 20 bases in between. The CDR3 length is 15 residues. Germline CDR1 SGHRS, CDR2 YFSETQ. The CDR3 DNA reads TGCGCCAGCAGCGCCAGAAGTCCTAGGGACGGGACCCAGTACTTC. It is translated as CASSARSPRDGTQYF.